Listed below are T cell receptor beta chains from one sample, sequenced in a study of regulatory T cells in long-lasting Graves disease. TCRdb called the multiplex PCR reads again in MiXCR, with one record for every CDR3 protein. Of around 430,000 distinct CDR3 sequences listed, about 20% are singletons. Specimen: peripheral blood mononuclear cells (PBMCs), collected when the disease was refractory, from a patient treated with antithyroid drugs. These TCRs come from a female donor with Graves disease. CDR3s include the opening cysteine and the closing phenylalanine or tryptophan. The D gene is left open where the match is weak. Clone size is given for some rows only: seen once, a few or many times, or a class if the clone is expanded.

abundance,d_gene,j_gene,v_gene,CDR3nt,CDR3aa
NA,NA,TRBJ1-3,TRBV5-6,TGTGCCAGCAGCTTCGACAGGCTCGGCTGGAACACCATATATTTT,CASSFDRLGWNTIYF
many,TRBD2,TRBJ2-5,TRBV2,TGTGCCAGCAGTGAGGAGGCAGCGGGAGTGGGGGAGACCCAGTACTTC,CASSEEAAGVGETQYF
many,TRBD1,TRBJ1-5,TRBV20-1,TGCAGTGCCCGTGGACAGGGCAATCAGCCCCAGCATTTT,CSARGQGNQPQHF
NA,NA,TRBJ2-7,TRBV18,TGTGCCAGCTCATCGACCCGCTCCTACGAGCAGTACTTC,CASSSTRSYEQYF
NA,NA,TRBJ1-4,TRBV20-1,TGCAGTGCTAGAGAGACCGGTGCAACTAATGAAAAACTGTTTTTT,CSARETGATNEKLFF
many,NA,TRBJ1-2,TRBV19,TGTGCCAGTAGTGCGAGGGGCGCGGGCTATGGCTACACCTTC,CASSARGAGYGYTF
many,NA,TRBJ2-6,TRBV10-3,TGTGCCATCAGTCCCAGCTCTGGGGCCAACGTCCTGACTTTC,CAISPSSGANVLTF
NA,NA,TRBJ2-2,TRBV18,TGTGCCAGCTCACCTTCGCACCCGGGCACCGGGGAGCTGTTTTTT,CASSPSHPGTGELFF
many,NA,TRBJ1-2,TRBV11-2,TGTGCCAGCAGCTTAGATAGTCAGCCCAACTATGGCTACACCTTC,CASSLDSQPNYGYTF
few,NA,TRBJ1-1,TRBV20-1,TGCAGTGCTAGAGACCGTGACCGCCTTGAAGCTTTCTTT,CSARDRDRLEAFF
NA,NA,TRBJ1-2,TRBV7-2,TGTGCCAGCAGCTTAGCGCTCGAGGGTAATTGGGACTATGGCTACACCTTC,CASSLALEGNWDYGYTF
NA,NA,TRBJ2-5,TRBV5-5,TGTGCCAGCAACTTGGTTTTGGAGACCCAGTACTTC,CASNLVLETQYF
NA,NA,TRBJ2-7,TRBV6-1,TGTGCCAGCAGTGAGGGAGGAGACTCCTACGAGCAGTACTTC,CASSEGGDSYEQYF
NA,NA,TRBJ1-2,TRBV7-9,TGTGCCAGCAGCTTAGATTCAGATGGCTACACCTTC,CASSLDSDGYTF
many,NA,TRBJ2-2,TRBV2,TGTGCCAGTTCATTAGGGGGGTTTAACACCGGGGAGCTGTTTTTT,CASSLGGFNTGELFF
many,NA,TRBJ2-4,TRBV6-1,TGTGCCAGCAGTGACCACGACTTAGCCAAAAACATTCAGTACTTC,CASSDHDLAKNIQYF
few,NA,TRBJ2-7,TRBV9,TGTGCCAGCAGCCCCAGTACAGGGATCGCCTACGAGCAGTACTTC,CASSPSTGIAYEQYF
NA,NA,TRBJ2-7,TRBV30,TGTGCCTGGACGACGGTCAGCTCCTACGAGCAGTACTTC,CAWTTVSSYEQYF
NA,NA,TRBJ2-3,TRBV6-1,TGTGCCAGCAGGCCCACTAGCATAGATACGCAGTATTTT,CASRPTSIDTQYF
NA,TRBD2,TRBJ2-3,TRBV12-3/TRBV12-4,TGTGCCAGCAGTTTATCACTAGCGGGGGGGTCAGATACGCAGTATTTT,CASSLSLAGGSDTQYF
many,NA,TRBJ1-4,TRBV28,TGTGCCAGCAGTTCCACAGGTTCAACTAATGAAAAACTGTTTTTT,CASSSTGSTNEKLFF
NA,TRBD1,TRBJ2-4,TRBV27,TGTGCCAGCAATCCGGGGACAGGGAAAAACATTCAGTACTTC,CASNPGTGKNIQYF
NA,NA,TRBJ2-3,TRBV30,TGTGCCTGGAGGCGAATCGCTGGGGGCACAGATACGCAGTATTTT,CAWRRIAGGTDTQYF
NA,TRBD1,TRBJ1-2,TRBV19,TGTGCCAGTGGCGGGACAGCCTATGGCTACACCTTC,CASGGTAYGYTF